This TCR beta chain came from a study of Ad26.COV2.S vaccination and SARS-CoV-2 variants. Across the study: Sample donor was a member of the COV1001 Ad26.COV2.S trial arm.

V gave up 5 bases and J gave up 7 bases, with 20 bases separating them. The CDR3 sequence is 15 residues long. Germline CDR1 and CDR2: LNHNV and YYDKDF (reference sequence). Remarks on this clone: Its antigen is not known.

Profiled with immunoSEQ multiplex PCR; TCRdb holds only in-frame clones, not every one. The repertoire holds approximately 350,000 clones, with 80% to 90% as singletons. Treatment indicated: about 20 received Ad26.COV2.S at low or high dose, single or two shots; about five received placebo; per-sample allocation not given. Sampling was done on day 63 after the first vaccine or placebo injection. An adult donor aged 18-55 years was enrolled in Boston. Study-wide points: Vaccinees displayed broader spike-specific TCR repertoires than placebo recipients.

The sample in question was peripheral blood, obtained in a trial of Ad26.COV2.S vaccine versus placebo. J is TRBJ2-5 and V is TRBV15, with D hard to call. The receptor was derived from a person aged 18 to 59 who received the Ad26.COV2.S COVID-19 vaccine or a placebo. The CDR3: CATSAAPHGVATQYF. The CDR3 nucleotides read TGTGCCACCAGCGCCGCTCCTCATGGGGTGGCGACCCAGTACTTC.